This T cell receptor (beta chain) is from a study of cytomegalovirus exposure and HLA in healthy donors. At the level of the study: Prior work identified around 100 million unique TCR beta sequences in about 179 million T cells. Study conclusions and caveats: Information on immune exposure was restricted to one variable (CMV serostatus).

V shed 2 bases, J shed 8 bases, and the junction held 7 bases outside the gene matches. This CDR3 comprises 13 residues. Germline lookup yields CDR1 SGHNT and CDR2 YYREEE (reference sequence). As regards this clone: Its target is not known.

The PCR employed 60 Vbeta primers together with 13 Jbeta primers. Assay: immunoSEQ multiplex PCR; the TCRdb copy retains only in-frame clones and omits some. The sample lists 140,000 or so clones, approximately 79% seen once, with 4.3% in the top ten. The sequenced sample consisted of PBMCs. This chain uses TRBV5-4 with TRBJ2-7; 7 bases line up with TRBD1. This receptor was obtained from a man aged 18 to 29 in good health and CMV-seropositive. The CDR3 here is CASSLRQGIKQYF. The CDR3 DNA is TGTGCCAGCAGCTTACGACAGGGAATTAAGCAGTACTTC.